This T cell receptor (beta chain) was identified during a study of a mutant IDH1 vaccine in newly diagnosed glioma. About the research overall: Vaccination followed radiotherapy alone by 4-6 weeks, or accompanied temozolomide cycles.

Sequencing used immunoSEQ multiplex PCR; TCRdb keeps in-frame clones, though not all of them. The repertoire holds 60,000 or so clones, with around 83% as singletons. V was shortened by 4 bases and J by 3 bases, with 6 bases between the two germline ends. The CDR3 is made up of 12 amino acids. Germline CDR1 reads MNHNY; CDR2 reads SVGAGI (reference sequence). The time point denotes: week 23, last vaccination. Vaccinated patients received 300 ug of mutant IDH1 20-mer peptide per dose, with topical imiquimod. New WHO grade 3 or 4 astrocytomas that were IDH1-mutant and ATRX-lost had been found in donors. Notes on this clone: The antigen is not known.

Specimen: PBMCs, collected from a glioma patient whose treatment included an IDH1 peptide vaccine. This TCR came from a man aged 25-45 years with glioma. The rearrangement links TRBV6-6 to TRBJ1-2; no reliable D call. Here the CDR3 reads CASSFLDYGYTF. CDR3 DNA sequence: TGTGCCAGCAGTTTCCTTGACTATGGCTACACCTTC.